The 22 T cell receptor beta chains below all came from one sample that was sequenced in a study of neurological immune-mediated disorders. One entry per CDR3 protein results from TCRdb running MiXCR on the 5' RACE reads. The table has some 50,000 distinct CDR3 sequences, around 13% seen once. Time point specified: longitudinal time-point 2. Sequenced material: PBMCs. The source of these receptors is a male donor with HTLV-1-associated myelopathy (HAM/TSP).

Concerning this clonotype: The conserved final phenylalanine or tryptophan is absent from the CDR3, which likely points to a read error. No DNA is shown, since the ends of the CDR3 on it are uncertain; the CDR3 is the one TCRdb lists. This chain uses TRBV20-1 with TRBJ1-1. The CDR3 adds up to 12 amino acids, both ends counted. Germline V lookup: CDR1 DFQATT, CDR2 SNEGSKA (reference sequence). CDR3 loop: CSMGGRDTEAIL.

This clonotype has at least ten counts. The chain carries TRBV5-1 and TRBJ1-1; D is undetermined. There are 15 residues in the CDR3. Per germline, CDR1 SGHRS and CDR2 YFSETQ. Trimming left V 0 bases short and J 4 bases short, with 13 bases between. In DNA, the CDR3 is TGCGCCAGCAGCTTGGCAGGAGGGAGAGGCACTGAAGCTTTCTTT. Protein: CASSLAGGRGTEAFF.

This clonotype appeared many times. The chain employs TRBV10-3 and TRBJ1-1, with D possibly being TRBD1 (5 bases). The V gene lost 3 bases and the J gene lost 5 bases, with 10 bases spanning the gap. Germline CDR1 ENHRY, CDR2 SYGVKD. This CDR3 has 13 residues. CDR3 bases: TGTGCCATCAGTGACAGGGTCGGGACTGAAGCTTTCTTT. Its protein is CAISDRVGTEAFF.

In this sample, this clonotype turned up many times. The chain is built from TRBV18 and TRBJ2-7; D remains ambiguous. The CDR3 has 16 amino acids. With 3 bases removed from V and 0 bases from J, the gap between germline ends came to 15 bases. CDR1 is KGHSH, CDR2 LQKENI, per germline. Here the CDR3 DNA reads TGTGCCAGCTCACCGGTCCCCGGGCAGAGCTCCTACGAGCAGTACTTC. Translated, it gives CASSPVPGQSSYEQYF.

This clonotype has at least ten counts. The chain recombines TRBV10-2 with TRBJ2-7; TRBD1 matches at 8 bases. This CDR3 is 14 amino acids long. With V trimmed by 5 bases and J by 5 bases, 8 bases remained unmatched. Germline V gene lookup returns CDR1 WSHSY and CDR2 SAAADI. CDR3 in amino acids: CASSLGQAFNEQYF. CDR3 bases: TGCGCCAGCAGTCTGGGACAGGCTTTTAACGAGCAGTACTTC.

This clonotype was seen at least ten times. The chain recombines TRBV7-9 with TRBJ1-1; a weak D match, TRBD1 (5 bases). The CDR3 length is 14 residues. Germline CDR1 SEHNR, CDR2 FQNEAQ (reference sequence). V gave up 6 bases and J gave up 5 bases, with 16 bases separating them. The CDR3 loop is CASRKQGEGTEAFF. The CDR3 bases are TGTGCCAGCAGAAAGCAGGGAGAGGGGACTGAAGCTTTCTTT.

This clonotype has a count of ten or more. The rearrangement uses TRBV3-1 and TRBJ2-3; no clear D gene. Per germline, CDR1 LGHDT and CDR2 YNNKEL (reference sequence). V gave up 1 base and J gave up 2 bases, with 4 bases separating them. This CDR3 region has 13 residues. In nucleotides, the CDR3 is TGTGCCAGCAGCCAAGTCGCCACAGATACGCAGTATTTT. It translates to CASSQVATDTQYF.

There are many counts of this clonotype. This chain joins TRBV5-1 and TRBJ2-1, with D possibly TRBD2 on 6 matching bases. Germline CDR1 and CDR2: SGHRS and YFSETQ. The V end lost 0 bases, the J end lost 9 bases, and 16 bases lay between the germline ends. CDR3 length equals 15 residues. CDR3 amino acids: CASSLVGSPEGEQFF. CDR3 nucleotides: TGCGCCAGCAGCTTGGTCGGGAGCCCAGAGGGTGAGCAGTTCTTC.

Ten or more counts support this clonotype. The rearrangement links TRBV6-5 to TRBJ2-7; 9 bases are shared with TRBD1. Germline V lookup: CDR1 MNHEY, CDR2 SVGAGI. CDR3 size: 15 residues. Germline trimming cut 4 bases from V and 4 bases from J; bases unmatched to any gene: 8. DNA for the CDR3: TGTGCCAGCAGTTTTGGGACAGGGCCTGGTTACGAGCAGTACTTC. It encodes CASSFGTGPGYEQYF.

This clonotype has a count of ten or more. This chain joins TRBV20-1 and TRBJ2-7; 8 bases are a match to TRBD2. The CDR3 totals 14 residues. The germline CDR1 and CDR2 sequences are DFQATT and SNEGSKA (reference sequence). Trimming took 5 bases from V and 2 from J; bases not matched to a gene: 8. Written as DNA, the CDR3 is TGCAGTGCTGCCCTAGCGGGTGGAACCTACGAGCAGTACTTC. This translates into CSAALAGGTYEQYF.

There are many counts of this clonotype. V usage is TRBV10-2 and J usage is TRBJ1-5, with 7 nucleotides matching TRBD1. This CDR3 has 16 amino acids. Trimming removed 5 bases from V and 0 bases from J; junction bases left unmatched: 7. CDR1 and CDR2 (germline): WSHSY, SAAADI. This chain's CDR3 is CASSSGGSYSNQPQHF. CDR3 nucleotide sequence: TGCGCCAGCAGTTCAGGGGGGAGTTATAGCAATCAGCCCCAGCATTTT.

Many counts were recorded for this clonotype. The chain has TRBV5-1 and TRBJ2-5; the D is unclear. Germline V gives CDR1 SGHRS, CDR2 YFSETQ. Trimming left V 0 bases short and J 1 base short, with 7 bases between. The CDR3 covers 14 residues. CDR3 DNA sequence: TGCGCCAGCAGCTTGGCGGCAGCCCAAGAGACCCAGTACTTC. This codes for CASSLAAAQETQYF.

This clonotype has a count of ten or more. At one end, the junction sequence differs from germline, possibly due to a read error. The gene calls are TRBV28 and TRBJ2-1, with 7 bases aligning to TRBD1. Germline V gives CDR1 MDHEN, CDR2 SYDVKM. The CDR3 has 12 residues. The CDR3 reads CASSLPDRNEIF. DNA for the CDR3: TGTGCCAGCAGTTTACCGGACAGGAACGAGATCTTC.

There are many counts of this clonotype. This chain's CDR3 is CAISESNRDGETQYF. The CDR3, as DNA: TGTGCCATCAGTGAGTCGAATAGGGACGGGGAGACCCAGTACTTC. This chain uses TRBV10-3 with TRBJ2-5; either TRBD1 or TRBD2 may fit D (5 bases each). This CDR3 has 15 amino acids. V lost 0 bases and J lost 5, with 13 bases in between. In germline, CDR1 is ENHRY, CDR2 SYGVKD.

This clonotype came up many times. V usage is TRBV28 and J usage is TRBJ2-2; D possibly corresponds to TRBD1 (6 bases). The CDR3 contains 17 residues. V was pared by 8 bases and J by 0 bases, with 19 bases between. From germline, CDR1 is MDHEN and CDR2 SYDVKM. CDR3 protein: CASEHGGRGPNTGELFF. The CDR3 DNA reads as TGTGCCAGCGAGCACGGTGGCAGGGGTCCGAACACCGGGGAGCTGTTTTTT. Combining the CDR3 with reference TRBV28 and TRBJ2-2 gives the whole variable domain DVKVTQSSRYLVKRTGEKVFLECVQDMDHENMFWYRQDPGLGLRLIYFSYDVKMKEKGDIPEGYSVSREKKERFSLILESASTNQTSMYLCASEHGGRGPNTGELFFGEGSRLTVL.

This clonotype was counted many times. This chain connects TRBV29-1 to TRBJ1-1; 7 nucleotides align to TRBD1. The CDR3 loop spans 12 amino acids. With V trimmed by 6 bases and J by 2 bases, 3 bases remained unmatched. Germline V gene data show CDR1 as SQVTM and CDR2 as ANQGSEA. The CDR3 spells CSVRQGNTEAFF. The CDR3 DNA sequence: TGCAGCGTCCGACAGGGAAACACTGAAGCTTTCTTT. The full variable domain, its missing parts supplied by reference TRBV29-1 and TRBJ1-1, is SAVISQKPSRDICQRGTSLTIQCQVDSQVTMMFWYRQQPGQSLTLIATANQGSEATYESGFVIDKFPISRPNLTFSTLTVSNMSPEDSSIYLCSVRQGNTEAFFGQGTRLTVV.

This clonotype was counted ten times or more. This chain uses TRBV5-1 with TRBJ2-1, with 10 bases matching TRBD2. The length of the CDR3 is 14 residues. Germline V gene sequence: CDR1 SGHRS, CDR2 YFSETQ. Trimming took 3 bases from V and 4 from J; bases not matched to a gene: 1. This CDR3 is CASSSAGGYNEQFF. The CDR3 DNA reads TGCGCCAGCAGCTCAGCGGGGGGGTACAATGAGCAGTTCTTC.

This clonotype has a count of ten or more. The rearrangement uses TRBV7-2 and TRBJ1-4; D gene uncertain. Germline-derived CDR1 and CDR2 are SGHTA and FQGNSA. Trimming left V 2 bases short and J 4 bases short, with 8 bases between. The CDR3 extends over 14 amino acids. CDR3 nucleotide sequence: TGTGCCAGCAGCTTAACGGGTAGTAATGAAAAACTGTTTTTT. Its protein product is CASSLTGSNEKLFF.

To note about this clonotype: The junction departs from the called germline gene at one end, perhaps through a read error. The gene calls are TRBV6-5 and TRBJ1-1; a possible D gene is TRBD1 (5 bases). This CDR3 region has 15 residues. Germline CDR1 reads MNHEY; CDR2 reads SVGAGI. The DNA of the CDR3 is TGTGCCAGCAGTTACACTTCAGGGCTGAACCCTGAAGCTTACTTT. Protein product: CASSYTSGLNPEAYF.

This clonotype was seen ten or more times. V usage is TRBV7-2 and J usage is TRBJ1-3; 9 bases map to TRBD1. Germline V CDR1 and CDR2: SGHTA, FQGNSA. V was clipped by 5 bases and J by 2 bases; unmatched bases: 4. The CDR3 sequence is 15 residues long. The CDR3 protein is CASSKGQGAGNTIYF. The CDR3 coding sequence is TGTGCCAGCAGCAAGGGACAGGGAGCTGGAAACACCATATATTTT.

This clonotype was observed many times. The genes are TRBV12-3 or TRBV12-4 and TRBJ2-1; D is ambiguous. CDR3 length: 14 residues. Trimming pared 8 bases from V and 0 bases from J, leaving 11 bases between. The CDR3 DNA is TGTGCCAGCGCTGCCCTGAGCTCCTACAATGAGCAGTTCTTC. It translates to CASAALSSYNEQFF.

This clonotype was found many times. V and J are TRBV20-1 and TRBJ2-7, with 7 nucleotides matching TRBD1. The CDR3 consists of 12 residues. Germline CDR1 DFQATT, CDR2 SNEGSKA (reference sequence). V lost 6 bases and J lost 5; bases outside the gene matches: 7. The CDR3 DNA follows: TGCAGTGCCCCCAGACAGGGTGACGAGCAGTACTTC. It yields the protein CSAPRQGDEQYF.